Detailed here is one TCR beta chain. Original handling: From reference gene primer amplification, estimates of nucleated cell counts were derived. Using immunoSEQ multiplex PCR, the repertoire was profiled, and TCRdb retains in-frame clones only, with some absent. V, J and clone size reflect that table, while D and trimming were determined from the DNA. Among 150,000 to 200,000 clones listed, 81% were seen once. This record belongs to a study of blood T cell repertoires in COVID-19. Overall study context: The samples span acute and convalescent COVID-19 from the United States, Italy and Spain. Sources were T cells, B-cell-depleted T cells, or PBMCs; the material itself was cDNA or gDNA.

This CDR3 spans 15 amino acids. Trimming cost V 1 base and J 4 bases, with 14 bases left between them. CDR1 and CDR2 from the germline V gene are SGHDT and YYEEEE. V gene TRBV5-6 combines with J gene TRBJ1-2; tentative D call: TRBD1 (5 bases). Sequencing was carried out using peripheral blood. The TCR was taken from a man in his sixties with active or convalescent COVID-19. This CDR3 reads CASSLLTAGVYGYTF. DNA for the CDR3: TGTGCCAGCAGCTTGCTTACCGCGGGGGTCTATGGCTACACCTTC.